These T cell receptor beta chains were read from a single sample in a study of blood T cell repertoires in COVID-19. Profiled with immunoSEQ multiplex PCR; TCRdb holds only in-frame clones, not every one. The table has 150,000 to 200,000 clones, about four fifths seen once. Specimen: PBMCs or T cells enriched from blood (not recorded which). The receptors originated from a man aged 40-50 years who had recovered from COVID-19. Both conserved end residues are trimmed from each CDR3. The order of the fields is J gene, V gene, CDR3 protein.

j_call: TRBJ2-3; v_call: TRBV19; cdr3_aa: ASRTGLQQY
j_call: TRBJ2-5; v_call: TRBV9; cdr3_aa: ASSVLPLRGREETQY
j_call: TRBJ2-7; v_call: TRBV7-9; cdr3_aa: ASSPRLGGYEQY
j_call: TRBJ2-1; v_call: TRBV13; cdr3_aa: ASSLFAGSSYNEQF
j_call: TRBJ1-2; v_call: TRBV11-1; cdr3_aa: ASSPRGGMDYGYT
j_call: TRBJ1-2; v_call: TRBV6-5; cdr3_aa: ASRTGTGIHGYT
j_call: TRBJ2-5; v_call: TRBV6-2/TRBV6-3; cdr3_aa: ASSYPQSGPQETQY
j_call: TRBJ1-5; v_call: TRBV25-1; cdr3_aa: ASSDRGYNQPQH
j_call: TRBJ1-4; v_call: TRBV7-2; cdr3_aa: ASSLGGNPPNEKLF
j_call: TRBJ2-1; v_call: TRBV3-1/TRBV3-2; cdr3_aa: ASSLDRANEQF
j_call: TRBJ1-4; v_call: TRBV2; cdr3_aa: ASSTDRPNEKLF
j_call: TRBJ2-3; v_call: TRBV7-8; cdr3_aa: ASSPLYRGSTDTQY
j_call: TRBJ2-3; v_call: TRBV4-1; cdr3_aa: ASSRGPSTDTQY
j_call: TRBJ2-3; v_call: TRBV7-8; cdr3_aa: ASSKHRDRETDTQY
j_call: TRBJ2-7; v_call: TRBV27; cdr3_aa: ASRPRGGGGYEQY
j_call: TRBJ1-6; v_call: TRBV19; cdr3_aa: ASSIGTGTGYSPLH
j_call: TRBJ1-4; v_call: TRBV19; cdr3_aa: ASSIRRNSNEKLF
j_call: TRBJ2-2; v_call: TRBV9; cdr3_aa: ASSAGLAGLLNTGELF
j_call: TRBJ2-2; v_call: TRBV5-4; cdr3_aa: ASSPTRDTGELF
j_call: TRBJ2-7; v_call: TRBV9; cdr3_aa: ASSDTPGREGTDEQY
j_call: TRBJ2-5; v_call: TRBV28; cdr3_aa: ASRNRQGSQETQY
j_call: TRBJ2-6; v_call: TRBV5-4; cdr3_aa: ASSPQGANVLT
j_call: TRBJ1-2; v_call: TRBV4-1; cdr3_aa: ASSRGGQGFTYGYT
j_call: TRBJ1-1; v_call: TRBV4-3; cdr3_aa: ASSQEPARTEAF
j_call: TRBJ2-2; v_call: TRBV5-6; cdr3_aa: ASSLGLASNTGELF
j_call: TRBJ2-3; v_call: TRBV5-4; cdr3_aa: ASSLGVRYVLTDTQY
j_call: TRBJ2-6; v_call: TRBV10-2; cdr3_aa: ASSVSTSGKDSSGANVLT
j_call: TRBJ1-5; v_call: TRBV19; cdr3_aa: ASVGTGLTFNQPQH
j_call: TRBJ1-1; v_call: TRBV6-2/TRBV6-3; cdr3_aa: ASSTTTGAVAF
j_call: TRBJ1-2; v_call: TRBV28; cdr3_aa: ASSLFRLTGGLFGYGYT
j_call: TRBJ2-1; v_call: TRBV6-6; cdr3_aa: ASSYPGDEQF
j_call: TRBJ2-5; v_call: TRBV24-1; cdr3_aa: ATSGGGGHPQETQY
j_call: TRBJ1-2; v_call: TRBV20-1; cdr3_aa: SASHLGGQGAGYT
j_call: TRBJ1-4; v_call: TRBV2; cdr3_aa: ARGGEAATNEKLF
j_call: TRBJ2-7; v_call: TRBV6-1; cdr3_aa: ASSDDRGGSGTRYHEQY
j_call: TRBJ2-7; v_call: TRBV7-2; cdr3_aa: ASSLGPSGSTYEQY
j_call: TRBJ1-6; v_call: TRBV6-5; cdr3_aa: ASSFTTGLNNSPLH
j_call: TRBJ2-3; v_call: TRBV5-1; cdr3_aa: ASSWREPLGGDTQY
j_call: TRBJ2-5; v_call: TRBV6-6; cdr3_aa: ASTHGVQETQY
j_call: TRBJ2-1; v_call: TRBV24-1; cdr3_aa: ATSGNSGGSYYNEQF
j_call: TRBJ1-5; v_call: TRBV6-2/TRBV6-3; cdr3_aa: ASSYTGSGSGQPQH
j_call: TRBJ2-5; v_call: TRBV28; cdr3_aa: ASSSLGTSGRQETQY
j_call: TRBJ1-1; v_call: TRBV28; cdr3_aa: ASSPDRGRAEAF
j_call: TRBJ1-2; v_call: TRBV6-1; cdr3_aa: ASSEHGEIGYT
j_call: TRBJ2-1; v_call: TRBV28; cdr3_aa: ASSPPGTPEQF
j_call: TRBJ1-2; v_call: TRBV5-1; cdr3_aa: ASSLAPEPNNYGYT
j_call: TRBJ1-5; v_call: TRBV11-2; cdr3_aa: ASSQGTANQPQH
j_call: TRBJ2-5; v_call: TRBV5-6; cdr3_aa: ATGGQNQETQY
j_call: TRBJ1-2; v_call: TRBV11-2; cdr3_aa: ASSPMTGNYGYT
j_call: TRBJ2-1; v_call: TRBV24-1; cdr3_aa: ATSDVEYNEQF
j_call: TRBJ1-2; v_call: TRBV29-1; cdr3_aa: SVERQNYGYT
j_call: TRBJ2-2; v_call: TRBV27; cdr3_aa: ASGRDFSFGELF
j_call: TRBJ2-7; v_call: TRBV11-3; cdr3_aa: ASSLNYDSAYEQY
j_call: TRBJ2-1; v_call: TRBV7-2; cdr3_aa: ASSFTGASRYNEQF